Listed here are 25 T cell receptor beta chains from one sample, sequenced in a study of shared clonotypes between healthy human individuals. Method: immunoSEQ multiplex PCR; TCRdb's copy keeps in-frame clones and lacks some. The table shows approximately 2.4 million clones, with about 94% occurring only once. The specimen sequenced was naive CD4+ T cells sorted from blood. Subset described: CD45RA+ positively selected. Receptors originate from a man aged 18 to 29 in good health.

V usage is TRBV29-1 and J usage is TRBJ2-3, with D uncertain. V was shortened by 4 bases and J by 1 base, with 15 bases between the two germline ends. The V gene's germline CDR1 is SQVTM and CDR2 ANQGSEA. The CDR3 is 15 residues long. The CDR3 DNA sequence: TGCAGCGTTGTGTTAGGGTCCCAACGCACAGATACGCAGTATTTT. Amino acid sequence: CSVVLGSQRTDTQYF.

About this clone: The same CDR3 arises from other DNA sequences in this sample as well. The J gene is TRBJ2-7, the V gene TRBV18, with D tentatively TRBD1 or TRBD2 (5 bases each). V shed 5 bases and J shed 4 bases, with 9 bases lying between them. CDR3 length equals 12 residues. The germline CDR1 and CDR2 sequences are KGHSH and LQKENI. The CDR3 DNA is TGTGCCAGCTCAGGGGGTAGTTACGAGCAGTACTTC. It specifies CASSGGSYEQYF.

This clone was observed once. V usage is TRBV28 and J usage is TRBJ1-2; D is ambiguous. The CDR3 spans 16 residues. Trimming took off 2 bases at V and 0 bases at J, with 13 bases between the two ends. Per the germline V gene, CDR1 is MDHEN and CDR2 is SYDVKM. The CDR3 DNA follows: TGTGCCAGCAGTTTACTCGCAGGAACCGCTAACTATGGCTACACCTTC. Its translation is CASSLLAGTANYGYTF.

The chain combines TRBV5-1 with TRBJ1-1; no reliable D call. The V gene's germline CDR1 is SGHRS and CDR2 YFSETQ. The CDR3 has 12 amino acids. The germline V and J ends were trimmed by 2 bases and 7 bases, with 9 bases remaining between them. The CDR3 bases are TGCGCCAGCAGCTTCGGGGAGGGTGAAGCTTTCTTT. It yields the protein CASSFGEGEAFF.

CDR3 sequence (DNA): TGTGCCAGCAGTGAGGAGGGTTACCGAGGACAGGGTCATGGCTACACCTTC. Protein product: CASSEEGYRGQGHGYTF. V and J are TRBV25-1 and TRBJ1-2; 8 nucleotides line up with TRBD1. Germline CDR1 is MGHDK and CDR2 is SYGVNS. This CDR3 is built from 17 residues. Trimming removed 3 bases from V and 6 bases from J; junction bases left unmatched: 15.

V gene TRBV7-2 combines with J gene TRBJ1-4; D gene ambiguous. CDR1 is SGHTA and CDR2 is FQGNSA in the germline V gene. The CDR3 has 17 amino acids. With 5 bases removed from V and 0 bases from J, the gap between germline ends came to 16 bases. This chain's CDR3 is CASSQDGIVATNEKLFF. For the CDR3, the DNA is TGTGCCAGCAGCCAAGACGGCATAGTTGCAACTAATGAAAAACTGTTTTTT.

The CDR3 DNA is TGTGCCTGGAGTGGAACAGCCCCCTTCTATGGCTACACCTTC. Residues: CAWSGTAPFYGYTF. The rearrangement links TRBV30 to TRBJ1-2; D uncertain. Between the trimmed V and J ends, which lost 1 base and 4 bases, there was a span of 13 bases. The CDR3 contains 14 residues. CDR1 is GTSNPN and CDR2 is SVGIG in the germline V gene (reference sequence).

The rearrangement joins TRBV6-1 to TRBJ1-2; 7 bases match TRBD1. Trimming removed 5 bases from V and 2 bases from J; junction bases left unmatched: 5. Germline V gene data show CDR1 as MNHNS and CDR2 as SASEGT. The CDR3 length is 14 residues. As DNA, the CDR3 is TGTGCCAGCAGTTCGACAGGGCCCAACTATGGCTACACCTTC. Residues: CASSSTGPNYGYTF.

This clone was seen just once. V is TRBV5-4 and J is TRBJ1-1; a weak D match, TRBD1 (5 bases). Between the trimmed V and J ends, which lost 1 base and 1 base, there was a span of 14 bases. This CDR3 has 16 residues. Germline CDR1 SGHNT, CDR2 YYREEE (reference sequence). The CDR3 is CASSLSQGLANTEAFF. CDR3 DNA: TGTGCCAGCAGCTTGTCTCAGGGATTGGCGAACACTGAAGCTTTCTTT.

The CDR3 sequence: CATRTGAPGELFF. In DNA, the CDR3 is TGTGCCACCCGGACAGGGGCCCCCGGGGAGCTGTTTTTT. The chain couples TRBV6-5 to TRBJ2-2; 9 bases are a match to TRBD1. The CDR3 runs 13 residues. CDR1 is MNHEY and CDR2 is SVGAGI in the germline V gene. Trimming took 10 bases from V and 6 from J; bases not matched to a gene: 6.

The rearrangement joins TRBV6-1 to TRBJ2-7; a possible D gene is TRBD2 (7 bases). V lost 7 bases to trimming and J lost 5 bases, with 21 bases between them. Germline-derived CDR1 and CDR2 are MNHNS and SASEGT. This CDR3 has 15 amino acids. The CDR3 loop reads CASTEGGRGYDEQYF. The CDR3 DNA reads TGTGCCAGCACCGAGGGGGGGCGCGGGTACGACGAGCAGTACTTC.

The CDR3 loop reads CASSQGLGTEAFF. CDR3 bases: TGCGCCAGCAGCCAAGGACTGGGCACTGAAGCTTTCTTT. The genes are TRBV4-3 and TRBJ1-1, with no clear D. The CDR3 sequence is 13 residues long. The germline V gene encodes CDR1 LGHNA and CDR2 YSLEER. V lost 1 base, J lost 4 bases, and 7 bases lay in between.

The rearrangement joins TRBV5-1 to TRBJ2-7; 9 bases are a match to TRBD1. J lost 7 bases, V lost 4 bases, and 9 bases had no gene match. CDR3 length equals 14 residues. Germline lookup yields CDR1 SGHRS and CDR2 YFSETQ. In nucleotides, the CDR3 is TGCGCCAGCAGCAGGGGACAGGGTTTGGGGGAGCAGTACTTC. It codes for CASSRGQGLGEQYF.

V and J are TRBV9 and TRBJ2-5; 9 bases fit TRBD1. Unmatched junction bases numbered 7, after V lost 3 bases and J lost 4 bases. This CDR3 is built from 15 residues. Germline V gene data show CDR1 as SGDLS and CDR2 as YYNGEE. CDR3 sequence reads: CASSGQGGLSETQYF. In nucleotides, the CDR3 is TGTGCCAGCAGCGGACAGGGGGGTCTTTCAGAGACCCAGTACTTC.

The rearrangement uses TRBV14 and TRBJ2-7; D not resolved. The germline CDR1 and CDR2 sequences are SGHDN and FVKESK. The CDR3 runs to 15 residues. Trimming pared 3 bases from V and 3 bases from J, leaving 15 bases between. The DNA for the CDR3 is TGTGCCAGCAGCCAGTCAGACTTTTGGTTCTACGAGCAGTACTTC. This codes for CASSQSDFWFYEQYF.

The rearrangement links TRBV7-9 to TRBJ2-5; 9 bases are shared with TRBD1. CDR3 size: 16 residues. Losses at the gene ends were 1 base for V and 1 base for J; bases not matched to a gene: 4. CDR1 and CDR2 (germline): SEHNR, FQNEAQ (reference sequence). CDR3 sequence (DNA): TGTGCCAGCAGCTTAGGACAGGGGGGGTCCCAAGAGACCCAGTACTTC. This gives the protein CASSLGQGGSQETQYF.

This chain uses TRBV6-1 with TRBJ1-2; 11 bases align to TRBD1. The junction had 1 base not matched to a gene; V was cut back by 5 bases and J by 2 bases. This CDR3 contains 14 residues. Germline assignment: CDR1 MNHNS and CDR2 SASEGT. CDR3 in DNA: TGTGCCAGCAGTAGGGACAGGGGGAACTATGGCTACACCTTC. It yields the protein CASSRDRGNYGYTF.

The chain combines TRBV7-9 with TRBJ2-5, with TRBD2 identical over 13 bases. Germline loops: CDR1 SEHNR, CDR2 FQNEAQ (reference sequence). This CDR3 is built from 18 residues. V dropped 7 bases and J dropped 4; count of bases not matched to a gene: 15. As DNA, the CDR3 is TGTGCCAGCACCCCCAGGGAGTGGACTAGCGGGAGAGGAGAGACCCAGTACTTC. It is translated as CASTPREWTSGRGETQYF.

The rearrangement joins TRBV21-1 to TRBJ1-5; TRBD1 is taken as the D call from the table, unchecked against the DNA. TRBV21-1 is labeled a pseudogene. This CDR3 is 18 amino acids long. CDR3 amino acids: CASSKVGQGPDSNQPQHF. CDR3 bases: TGTGCCAGCAGCAAAGTTGGACAGGGGCCTGATAGCAATCAGCCCCAGCATTTT.

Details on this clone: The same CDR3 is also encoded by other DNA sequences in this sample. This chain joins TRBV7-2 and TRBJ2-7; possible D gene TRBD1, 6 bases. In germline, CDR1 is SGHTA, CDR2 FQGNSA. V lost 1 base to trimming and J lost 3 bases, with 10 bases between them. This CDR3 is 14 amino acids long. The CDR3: CASSLEQGYYEQYF. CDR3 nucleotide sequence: TGTGCCAGCAGCTTAGAACAGGGCTACTACGAGCAGTACTTC.

CDR3 amino acids: CASSPPSVGRVSYEQYF. As DNA, the CDR3 is TGTGCCAGCTCACCACCTTCGGTCGGCAGGGTCTCCTACGAGCAGTACTTC. The chain couples TRBV18 to TRBJ2-7; D perhaps matches TRBD1 (5 bases). The V end lost 0 bases, the J end lost 0 bases, and 15 bases lay between the germline ends. Germline CDR1 reads KGHSH; CDR2 reads LQKENI. The CDR3 is 17 amino acids.

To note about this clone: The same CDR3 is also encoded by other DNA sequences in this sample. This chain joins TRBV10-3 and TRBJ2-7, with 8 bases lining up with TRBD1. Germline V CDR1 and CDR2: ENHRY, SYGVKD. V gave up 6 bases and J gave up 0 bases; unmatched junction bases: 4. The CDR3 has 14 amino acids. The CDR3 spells CAIRSDRASYEQYF. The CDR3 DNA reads TGTGCCATCAGGTCGGACAGGGCCTCCTACGAGCAGTACTTC.

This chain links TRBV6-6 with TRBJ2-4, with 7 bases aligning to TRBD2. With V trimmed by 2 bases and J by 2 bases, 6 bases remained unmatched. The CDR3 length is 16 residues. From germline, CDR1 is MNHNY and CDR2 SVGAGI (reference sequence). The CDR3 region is CASSYGGVESKNIQYF. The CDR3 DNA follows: TGTGCCAGCAGTTACGGGGGGGTTGAGTCCAAAAACATTCAGTACTTC.

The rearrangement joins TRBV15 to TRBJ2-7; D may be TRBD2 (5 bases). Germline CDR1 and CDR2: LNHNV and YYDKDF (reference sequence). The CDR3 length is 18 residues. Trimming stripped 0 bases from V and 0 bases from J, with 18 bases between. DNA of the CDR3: TGTGCCACCAGCAGAGAGAGAGAGGGTGGGAGAAGCTCCTACGAGCAGTACTTC. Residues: CATSREREGGRSSYEQYF.

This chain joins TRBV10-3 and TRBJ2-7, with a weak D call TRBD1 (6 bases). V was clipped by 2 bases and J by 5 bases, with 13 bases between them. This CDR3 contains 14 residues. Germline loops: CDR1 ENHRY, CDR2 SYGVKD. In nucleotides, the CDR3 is TGTGCCATCAGTGAGACAGGGTCAGTTAACGAGCAGTACTTC. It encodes CAISETGSVNEQYF.